This T cell receptor (beta chain) was profiled in a study of T cell responses to AZD1222 COVID-19 vaccine. Points from the study as a whole: Across the whole spike, CD4 TCRs peaked at regions 160-218 and 743-854.

Remarks on this clone: What it recognizes is unknown.

Both about-4-week and about-12-week second-dose recipients were combined. V lost 5 bases and J lost 0; bases outside the gene matches: 3. The CDR3 has 15 amino acids. CDR1 is SGHTA, CDR2 FQGTGA, per germline. The table came from immunoSEQ multiplex PCR; TCRdb's copy has only in-frame clones and leaves some out. The sample has approximately 110,000 clones, over 75% seen once; the top ten hold 4.4%. This sequence joins TRBV7-3 and TRBJ2-1; TRBD2 agrees at 8 bases. Source: peripheral blood, taken 28 days after the second AZD1222 dose. The TCR originated in an adult who received the AZD1222 COVID-19 vaccine. CDR3 DNA sequence: TGTGCCAGCAGCCCTACTAGCGGCTCCTACAATGAGCAGTTCTTC. Its translation is CASSPTSGSYNEQFF.